Detailed here is one T cell receptor beta chain. Germline CDR1 MNHEY, CDR2 SVGAGI. CDR3 length: 13 residues. Trimming shortened V by 2 bases and J by 6 bases, and 10 bases separated the two germline ends. TCRdb keeps only in-frame clones here, not all; method: immunoSEQ multiplex PCR. The top ten clones hold 3% to 3.5% of a sample with 140,000 or so clones, 84% of them seen once. This specimen comes from a study of blood T cell repertoires in COVID-19. The receptor's source is a woman aged 50 to 60 with acute COVID-19. The chain employs TRBV6-5 and TRBJ1-1, with D perhaps TRBD1 (5 bases). Sequencing used PBMCs or T cells enriched from blood (not recorded which). CDR3 region: CASSYDRGSEAFF. The CDR3 coding sequence is TGTGCCAGCAGTTACGATAGGGGTTCTGAAGCTTTCTTT.